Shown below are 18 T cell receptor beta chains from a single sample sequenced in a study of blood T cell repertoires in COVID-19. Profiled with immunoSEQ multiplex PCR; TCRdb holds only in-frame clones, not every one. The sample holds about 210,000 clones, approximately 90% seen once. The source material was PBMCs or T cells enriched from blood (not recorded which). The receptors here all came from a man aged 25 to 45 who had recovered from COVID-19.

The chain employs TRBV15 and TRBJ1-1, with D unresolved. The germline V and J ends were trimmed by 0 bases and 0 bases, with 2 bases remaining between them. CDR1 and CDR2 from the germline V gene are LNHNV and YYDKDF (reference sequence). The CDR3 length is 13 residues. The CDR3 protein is CATSRDLNTEAFF. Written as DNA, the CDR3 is TGTGCCACCAGCAGAGACTTGAACACTGAAGCTTTCTTT.

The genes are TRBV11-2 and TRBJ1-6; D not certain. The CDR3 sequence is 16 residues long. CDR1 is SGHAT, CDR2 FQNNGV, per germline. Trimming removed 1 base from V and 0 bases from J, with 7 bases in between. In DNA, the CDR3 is TGTGCCAGCAGCTTAGGACTCCGCTCCTATAATTCACCCCTCCACTTT. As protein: CASSLGLRSYNSPLHF.

DNA for the CDR3: TGCGCCAGCAGCTTGGTCCAGGGAACCTACGAGCAGTACTTC. Translation gives CASSLVQGTYEQYF. The rearrangement links TRBV5-1 to TRBJ2-7, with D perhaps TRBD1 (5 bases). CDR1 SGHRS and CDR2 YFSETQ come from the germline V gene. This CDR3 is 14 amino acids long. Trimming removed 0 bases from V and 2 bases from J, with 9 bases in between. The full variable domain, completed using reference TRBV5-1 and TRBJ2-7, is KAGVTQTPRYLIKTRGQQVTLSCSPISGHRSVSWYQQTPGQGLQFLFEYFSETQRNKGNFPGRFSGRQFSNSRSEMNVSTLELGDSALYLCASSLVQGTYEQYFGPGTRLTVT.

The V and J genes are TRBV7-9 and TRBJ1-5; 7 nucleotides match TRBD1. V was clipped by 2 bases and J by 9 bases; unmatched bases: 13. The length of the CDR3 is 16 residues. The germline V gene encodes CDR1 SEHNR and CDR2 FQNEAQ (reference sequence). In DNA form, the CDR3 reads TGTGCCAGCAGCTTAAGTCAGGGGGTAGTCGATCCGCCCCAGCATTTT. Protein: CASSLSQGVVDPPQHF.

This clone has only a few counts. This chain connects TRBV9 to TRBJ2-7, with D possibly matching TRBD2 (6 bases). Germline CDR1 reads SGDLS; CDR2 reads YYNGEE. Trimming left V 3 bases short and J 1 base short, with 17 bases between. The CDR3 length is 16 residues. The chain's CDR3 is CASSDSSSDASYEQYF. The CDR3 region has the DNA TGTGCCAGCAGCGACTCTTCTAGCGACGCTTCCTACGAGCAGTACTTC.

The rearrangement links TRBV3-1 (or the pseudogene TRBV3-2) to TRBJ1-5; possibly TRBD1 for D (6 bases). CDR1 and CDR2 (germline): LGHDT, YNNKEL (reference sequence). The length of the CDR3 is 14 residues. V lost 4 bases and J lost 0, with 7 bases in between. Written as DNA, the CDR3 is TGTGCCAGCAGCCCGGACAGTAGCAATCAGCCCCAGCATTTT. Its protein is CASSPDSSNQPQHF.

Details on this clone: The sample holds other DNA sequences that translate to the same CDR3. CDR3 sequence (DNA): TGTGCCAGCAGCGTAGTAGGAGGCGTCACCGGGGAGCTGTTTTTT. Its protein product is CASSVVGGVTGELFF. The chain is built from TRBV9 and TRBJ2-2; a weak D match, TRBD2 (5 bases). Per the germline V gene, CDR1 is SGDLS and CDR2 is YYNGEE. V lost 0 bases to trimming and J lost 4 bases, with 10 bases between them. The CDR3 length is 15 residues.

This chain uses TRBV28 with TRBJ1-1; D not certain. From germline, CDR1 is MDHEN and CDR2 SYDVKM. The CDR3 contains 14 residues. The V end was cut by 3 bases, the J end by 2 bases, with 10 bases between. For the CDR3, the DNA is TGTGCCAGCAGTTTTGGCTCAGGTAACACTGAAGCTTTCTTT. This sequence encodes CASSFGSGNTEAFF.

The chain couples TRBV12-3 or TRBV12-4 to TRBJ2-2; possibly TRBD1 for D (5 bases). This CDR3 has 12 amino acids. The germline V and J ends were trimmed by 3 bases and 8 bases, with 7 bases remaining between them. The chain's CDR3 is CASSFRQGELFF. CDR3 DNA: TGTGCCAGCAGTTTCCGACAGGGGGAGCTGTTTTTT.

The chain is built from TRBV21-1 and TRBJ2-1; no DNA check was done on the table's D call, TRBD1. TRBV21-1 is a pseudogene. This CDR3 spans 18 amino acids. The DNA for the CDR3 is TGTGCCAGCAGCAAAATTTGGTCCGGGACAGGGTTAAGGGTTGAGCAGTTCTTC. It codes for CASSKIWSGTGLRVEQFF.

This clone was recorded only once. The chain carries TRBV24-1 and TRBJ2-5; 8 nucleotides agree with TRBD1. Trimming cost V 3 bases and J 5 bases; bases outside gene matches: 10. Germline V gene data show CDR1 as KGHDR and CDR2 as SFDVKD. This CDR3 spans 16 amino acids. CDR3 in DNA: TGTGCCACCAGTGATCTGGCCGACAGGGGTGGCGAGACCCAGTACTTC. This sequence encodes CATSDLADRGGETQYF.

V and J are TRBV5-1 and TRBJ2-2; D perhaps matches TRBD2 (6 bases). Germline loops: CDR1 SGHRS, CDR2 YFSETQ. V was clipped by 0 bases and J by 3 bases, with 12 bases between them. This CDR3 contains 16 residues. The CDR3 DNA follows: TGCGCCAGCAGCTTGGAAGGCGGGGCCTACACCGGGGAGCTGTTTTTT. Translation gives CASSLEGGAYTGELFF.

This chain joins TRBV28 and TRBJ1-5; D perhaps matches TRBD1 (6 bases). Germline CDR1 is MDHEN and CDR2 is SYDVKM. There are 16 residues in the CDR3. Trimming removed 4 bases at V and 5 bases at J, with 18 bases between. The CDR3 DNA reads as TGTGCCAGCAGTTCGGGGGGGGCGCGTTCTTATCAGCCCCAGCATTTT. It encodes CASSSGGARSYQPQHF.

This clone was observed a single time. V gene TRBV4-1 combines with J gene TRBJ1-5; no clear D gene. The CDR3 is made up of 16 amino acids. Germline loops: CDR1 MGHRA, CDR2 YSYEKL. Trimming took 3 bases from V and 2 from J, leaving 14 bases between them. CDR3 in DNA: TGCGCCAGCAGCCATGCGCTAGCGATTGGCAATCAGCCCCAGCATTTT. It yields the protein CASSHALAIGNQPQHF.

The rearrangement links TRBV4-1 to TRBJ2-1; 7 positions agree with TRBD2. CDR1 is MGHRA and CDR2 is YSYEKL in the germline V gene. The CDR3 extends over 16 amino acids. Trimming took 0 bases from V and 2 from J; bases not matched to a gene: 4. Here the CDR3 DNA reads TGCGCCAGCAGCCAAGATTACGGGGGGACCTACAATGAGCAGTTCTTC. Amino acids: CASSQDYGGTYNEQFF.

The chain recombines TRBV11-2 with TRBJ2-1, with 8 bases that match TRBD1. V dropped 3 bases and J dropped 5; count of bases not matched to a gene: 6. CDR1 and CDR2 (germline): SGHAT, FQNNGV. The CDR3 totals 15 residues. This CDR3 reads CASSFRTGKNNEQFF. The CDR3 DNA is TGTGCCAGCAGCTTCCGGACAGGGAAAAACAATGAGCAGTTCTTC.

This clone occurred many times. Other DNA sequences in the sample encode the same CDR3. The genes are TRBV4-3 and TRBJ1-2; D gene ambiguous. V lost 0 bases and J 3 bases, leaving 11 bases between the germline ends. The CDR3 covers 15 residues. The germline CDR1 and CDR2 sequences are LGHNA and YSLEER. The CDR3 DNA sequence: TGCGCCAGCAGCCAAGATCCCCGCGGGGACTATGGCTACACCTTC. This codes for CASSQDPRGDYGYTF.

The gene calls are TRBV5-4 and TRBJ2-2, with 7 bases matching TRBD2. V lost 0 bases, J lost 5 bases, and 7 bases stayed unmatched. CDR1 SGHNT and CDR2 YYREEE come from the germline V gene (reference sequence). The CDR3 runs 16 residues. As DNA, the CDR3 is TGTGCCAGCAGCTTGGGGGCTAGCGGAAGAACCGGGGAGCTGTTTTTT. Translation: CASSLGASGRTGELFF.